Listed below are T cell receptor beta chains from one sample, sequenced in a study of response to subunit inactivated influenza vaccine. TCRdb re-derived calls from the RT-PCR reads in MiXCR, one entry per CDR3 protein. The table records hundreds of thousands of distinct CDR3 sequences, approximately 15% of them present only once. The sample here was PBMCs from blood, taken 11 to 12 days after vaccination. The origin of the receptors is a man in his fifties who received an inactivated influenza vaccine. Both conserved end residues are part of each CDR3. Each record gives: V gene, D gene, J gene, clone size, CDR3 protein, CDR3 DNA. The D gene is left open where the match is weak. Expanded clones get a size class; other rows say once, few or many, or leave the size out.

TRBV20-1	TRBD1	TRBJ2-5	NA	CSARDDRTGEETQYF	TGCAGTGCTAGAGATGACCGGACAGGGGAAGAGACCCAGTACTTC
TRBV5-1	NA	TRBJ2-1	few	CASSLGRGDEQFF	TGCGCCAGCAGCTTGGGTCGGGGAGATGAGCAGTTCTTC
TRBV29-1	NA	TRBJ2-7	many	CSALGPYEQYF	TGCAGCGCTCTGGGCCCCTACGAGCAGTACTTC
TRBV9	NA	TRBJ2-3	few	CASSLRSAPQLDTQYF	TGTGCCAGCAGCTTACGTAGCGCTCCCCAGCTAGATACGCAGTATTTT
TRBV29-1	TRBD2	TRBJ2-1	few	CSGNSGTSADEQFF	TGCAGCGGCAACTCCGGGACTAGTGCCGATGAGCAGTTCTTC
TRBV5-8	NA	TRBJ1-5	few	CASSLASYSNQPQHF	TGTGCCAGCAGCTTGGCCAGCTATAGCAATCAGCCCCAGCATTTT
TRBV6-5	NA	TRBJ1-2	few	CASWIAGSGYTF	TGTGCCAGCTGGATCGCCGGGAGTGGCTACACCTTC
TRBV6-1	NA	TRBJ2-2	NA	CASSPLGGQNTGELFF	TGTGCCAGCAGTCCCCTGGGCGGGCAGAACACCGGGGAGCTGTTTTTT
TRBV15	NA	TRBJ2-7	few	CATSREWEIEQYF	TGTGCCACCAGCAGAGAGTGGGAAATTGAGCAGTACTTC
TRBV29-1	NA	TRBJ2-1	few	CSVEQHTFGNEQFF	TGCAGCGTTGAGCAGCATACCTTCGGGAATGAGCAGTTCTTC
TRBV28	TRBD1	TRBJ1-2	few	CASIMDRRSVGYTF	TGTGCCAGCATTATGGACAGGCGATCGGTAGGCTACACCTTC
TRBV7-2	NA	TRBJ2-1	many	CASSPTRYNEQFF	TGTGCCAGCAGCCCGACTAGGTACAATGAGCAGTTCTTC
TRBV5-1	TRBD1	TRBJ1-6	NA	CASSTRTGGTGSPLHF	TGCGCCAGCAGCACACGGACAGGGGGAACAGGGTCACCCCTCCACTTT
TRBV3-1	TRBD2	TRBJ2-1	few	CASSLGGLAGVHEQFF	TGTGCCAGCAGCCTAGGGGGGCTAGCGGGAGTCCATGAGCAGTTCTTC
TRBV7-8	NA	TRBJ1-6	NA	CASSRRQESSYNSPLHF	TGTGCCAGCAGTCGAAGACAGGAAAGCTCCTATAATTCACCCCTCCACTTT
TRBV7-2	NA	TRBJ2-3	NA	CASSSVISTDTQYF	TGTGCCAGCAGCTCCGTTATAAGCACAGATACGCAGTATTTT
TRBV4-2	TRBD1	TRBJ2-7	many	CASSQGTGDPYEQYF	TGTGCCAGCAGCCAAGGGACAGGGGATCCCTACGAGCAGTACTTC
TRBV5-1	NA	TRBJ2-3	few	CASTRLGETDTQYF	TGCGCCAGCACCCGACTTGGAGAGACAGATACGCAGTATTTT
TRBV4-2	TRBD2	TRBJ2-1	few	CASSQLPTREGQANEQFF	TGTGCCAGCAGCCAGCTGCCGACTAGGGAGGGCCAAGCCAATGAGCAGTTCTTC
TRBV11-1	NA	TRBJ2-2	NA	CASSLGSGGELFF	TGTGCCAGCAGCTTAGGATCGGGCGGGGAGCTGTTTTTT
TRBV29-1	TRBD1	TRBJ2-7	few	CSVSAGTGFEQYF	TGCAGCGTTTCAGCCGGGACAGGGTTCGAGCAGTACTTC
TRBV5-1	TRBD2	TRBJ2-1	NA	CASSLTSGRGGSRQFF	TGCGCCAGCAGCCTGACTAGCGGGAGAGGGGGGAGCAGGCAGTTCTTC
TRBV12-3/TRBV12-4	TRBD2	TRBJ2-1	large	CASSFGPVGGRIPYNEQFF	TGTGCCAGCAGTTTCGGGCCTGTCGGCGGGAGGATACCCTACAATGAGCAGTTCTTC
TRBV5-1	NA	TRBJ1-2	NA	CASSLTGVANYGYTF	TGCGCCAGCAGCTTGACGGGGGTGGCTAACTATGGCTACACCTTC
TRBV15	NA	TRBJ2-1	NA	CATSRDHGVAEQFF	TGTGCCACCAGCAGAGATCACGGGGTAGCCGAGCAGTTCTTC
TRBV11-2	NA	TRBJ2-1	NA	CASSLFLLVGGDTYNEQFF	TGTGCCAGCAGCTTATTCCTTCTAGTGGGTGGGGACACCTACAATGAGCAGTTCTTC
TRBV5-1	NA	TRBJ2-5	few	CASSTGTDVMETQYF	TGCGCCAGCAGCACCGGGACGGATGTTATGGAGACCCAGTACTTC
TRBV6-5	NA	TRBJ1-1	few	CASSYRLGHTEAFF	TGTGCCAGCAGTTACCGCTTGGGGCACACTGAAGCTTTCTTT
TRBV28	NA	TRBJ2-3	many	CASSRTDTQYF	TGTGCCAGCAGCCGCACAGATACGCAGTATTTT
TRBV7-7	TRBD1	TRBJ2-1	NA	CASSLVVTGAYNEQFF	TGTGCTAGCAGCTTAGTTGTGACAGGGGCCTACAATGAGCAGTTCTTC
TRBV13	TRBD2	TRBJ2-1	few	CASSLPPRDYYNEQFF	TGTGCCAGCAGCTTACCTCCCCGGGACTACTACAATGAGCAGTTCTTC
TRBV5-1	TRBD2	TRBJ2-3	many	CASSSGLAGSTDTQYF	TGTGCCAGCAGCTCCGGACTAGCGGGGTCCACAGATACGCAGTATTTT
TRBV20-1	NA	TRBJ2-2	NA	CSCPYRATGELFF	TGCTCTTGCCCTTATAGGGCCACCGGGGAGCTGTTTTTT
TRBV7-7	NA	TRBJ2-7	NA	CASSLGLDSYEQYF	TGTGCCAGCAGCTTAGGCCTGGATTCCTACGAGCAGTACTTC
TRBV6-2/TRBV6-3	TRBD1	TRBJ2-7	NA	CASSYSVTGTYEQYF	TGTGCCAGCAGTTACTCCGTGACAGGGACCTACGAGCAGTACTTC
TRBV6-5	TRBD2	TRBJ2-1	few	CASSYSRAGADNEQFF	TGTGCCAGCAGTTACTCCAGAGCGGGGGCCGACAATGAGCAGTTCTTC
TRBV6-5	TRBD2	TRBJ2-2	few	CASSFTSGRNTGELFF	TGTGCCAGCAGTTTCACTAGCGGGAGGAACACCGGGGAGCTGTTTTTT
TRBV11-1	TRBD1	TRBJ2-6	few	CASSLVRDRDASGANVLTF	TGTGCCAGCAGCTTAGTCCGGGACAGGGACGCCTCTGGGGCCAACGTCCTGACTTTC
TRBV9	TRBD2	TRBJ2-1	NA	CASSVVSVAAGGPYNEQFF	TGTGCCAGCAGCGTAGTGAGTGTAGCGGCGGGAGGGCCCTACAATGAGCAGTTCTTC
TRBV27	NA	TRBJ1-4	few	CASGRIATNEKLFF	TGTGCCAGCGGGAGGATCGCAACTAATGAAAAACTGTTTTTT
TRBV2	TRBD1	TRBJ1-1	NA	CASSNRGRNTEAFF	TGTGCCAGCAGCAACAGGGGGCGGAACACTGAAGCTTTCTTT
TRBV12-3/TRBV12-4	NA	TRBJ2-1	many	CASSSDRTNEQFF	TGTGCCAGCAGTTCGGATCGGACGAATGAGCAGTTCTTC
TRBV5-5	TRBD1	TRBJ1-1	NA	CASSSRGTGGSEAFF	TGTGCCAGCAGCTCACGGGGGACAGGGGGCTCTGAAGCTTTCTTT
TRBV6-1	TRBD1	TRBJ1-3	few	CASRGRGPLSGNTIYF	TGTGCCAGCAGAGGAAGGGGGCCCCTCTCTGGAAACACCATATATTTT
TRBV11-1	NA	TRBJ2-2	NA	CASSRTAQAGPNTGELFF	TGTGCCAGCAGCCGGACGGCTCAGGCGGGACCAAACACCGGGGAGCTGTTTTTT
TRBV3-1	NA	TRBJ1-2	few	CASSQDSRGVEGYTF	TGTGCCAGCAGCCAAGATAGTCGGGGGGTGGAAGGCTACACCTTC